The rows below give T cell receptor beta chains drawn from one sample of a study of cytomegalovirus exposure and HLA in healthy donors. The table came from immunoSEQ multiplex PCR; TCRdb's copy has only in-frame clones and leaves some out. Of approximately 160,000 clones listed, roughly nine tenths are singletons. Sequenced material: PBMCs. These receptors all stem from a woman between 18 and 29 years old in good health and CMV-seropositive. CDR3s include the opening cysteine and the closing phenylalanine or tryptophan. The order of the fields is D gene, V gene, clone size, J gene, CDR3 DNA, CDR3 protein. The D gene is left open where the match is weak. Where a row states a size, it is once, few, many or the class of an expanded clone; other rows omit it.

TRBD2,TRBV5-8,.,TRBJ2-5,TGTGCCAGTTCAAGGGAGGGCAGGGTCTGGGAGACCCAGTACTTC,CASSREGRVWETQYF
.,TRBV2,.,TRBJ2-1,TGTGCCAGCAAACTGGGGCCGTTCTTC,CASKLGPFF
TRBD1,TRBV12-5,.,TRBJ1-2,TGTGCTAGTGGATCAGAACAGGGGGGCTATGGCTACACCTTC,CASGSEQGGYGYTF
.,TRBV27,.,TRBJ2-2,TGTGCCAGCAGTTGGGGACACCCGAACACCGGGGAGCTGTTTTTT,CASSWGHPNTGELFF
.,TRBV20-1,few,TRBJ1-4,TGCAGTGCTAGAGGGACAAAGGGACTGTTTTTT,CSARGTKGLFF
TRBD2,TRBV5-1,once,TRBJ2-3,TGCGCCAGCAGAGATGGGACTAGCGAGGCGGCGCAGTATTTT,CASRDGTSEAAQYF
.,TRBV4-1,.,TRBJ2-1,TGCGCCAGCAGCCACACTAGCCGCCTCAATGAGCAGTTCTTC,CASSHTSRLNEQFF
.,TRBV5-1,.,TRBJ1-1,TGCGCCAGCAGCTTGGGAATGGTATCGGCAGGGCCGTGGATGCGAAAAGCTTTCTTT,CASSLGMVSAGPWMRKAFF
TRBD1,TRBV7-9,.,TRBJ2-5,TGTGCCAGCAGCCCCCGGGACAGCAACCAAGAGACCCAGTACTTC,CASSPRDSNQETQYF
.,TRBV4-1,.,TRBJ2-6,TGCGCCAGCAGCCAAGATCTGGCGGGCTCTGGGGCCAACGTCCTGACTTTC,CASSQDLAGSGANVLTF
.,TRBV21-1,once,TRBJ2-3,TGTGCCAGCAGCAAAGCCAACCCGGTAAATCCGGGACTAGCGGGAGGGAGTGCAGATACGCAGTATTTT,CASSKANPVNPGLAGGSADTQYF
TRBD1,TRBV7-8,.,TRBJ1-2,TGTGCCAGCAGCTCGATTACAGGGGAGGAATATGGCTACACCTTC,CASSSITGEEYGYTF
.,TRBV12-5,.,TRBJ2-2,TGTGCTAGTGGTTTGAGCGCGAACACCGGGGAGCTGTTTTTT,CASGLSANTGELFF
TRBD1,TRBV9,.,TRBJ1-1,TGTGCCAGCAGCGACCGACAGGGGGCGCGAACTGAAGCTTTCTTT,CASSDRQGARTEAFF
.,TRBV28,.,TRBJ2-7,TGTGCCAGCAGTTTCCCCGTGGAAGGAGGGGACTACGAGCAGTACTTC,CASSFPVEGGDYEQYF
.,TRBV7-9,.,TRBJ2-5,TGTGCCAGCAGCTGGAGCCATTCAACTGGCCAGACCCAGTACTTC,CASSWSHSTGQTQYF
TRBD2,TRBV10-3,.,TRBJ2-7,TGTGCCATCAGTATAACGGTAGCGGGGGGGCCCTCCGAGCAGTACTTC,CAISITVAGGPSEQYF